The sequence of this T cell receptor (beta chain) was determined in a study of cytomegalovirus exposure and HLA in healthy donors. Germline assignment: CDR1 SEHNR and CDR2 FQNEAQ (reference sequence). Germline trimming cut 4 bases from V and 4 bases from J; bases unmatched to any gene: 14. This CDR3 spans 18 amino acids. Sequencing was performed with immunoSEQ multiplex PCR; in TCRdb, only in-frame clones are kept and a portion is missing. In the table there are about 98,000 clones, 70% to 90% of which are singletons. The specimen sequenced was PBMCs. The sequence derives from a woman in her twenties or thirties in good health and CMV-seronegative. This rearrangement joins TRBV7-9 to TRBJ1-5, with 9 bases fitting TRBD1. For the CDR3, the DNA is TGTGCCAGCAGCTCCGCCCGCTTGGGACAGGGAAAAAATCAGCCCCAGCATTTT. This sequence encodes CASSSARLGQGKNQPQHF.